The subject of this entry is one T cell receptor (beta chain). No antigen is known for it. This sample stems from a study of T cells in Graves' hyperthyroidism and ophthalmopathy. Overall study results and limits: Most expanded thyroid clonotypes above 0.001 recurred in blood.

Trimming took off 10 bases at V and 3 bases at J, with 18 bases between the two ends. There are 15 residues in the CDR3. Germline V gene data show CDR1 as ENHRY and CDR2 as SYGVKD. Stable disease denoted Graves' hyperthyroidism without ophthalmopathy progression within 18 months. Amplification of TCR beta CDR3 regions was performed using RNA transcripts as template. Primed by the HTBI set, a first-round RT-PCR was run on the TCR CDR3. TCRdb reprocessed the multiplex PCR reads via MiXCR and lists one record per CDR3 protein. The data contain some 510,000 distinct CDR3 sequences, around 46% of them singletons.

The V call is TRBV10-3, the J call TRBJ2-2, with a possible D match to TRBD2 (6 bases). The sequence came from a woman aged 18-29 years with Graves' hyperthyroidism. The sample consisted of peripheral blood or thyroid tissue (not recorded which). The CDR3 bases are TGTGCCACTAACCGGGGGAAGGTGGACACCGGGGAGCTGTTTTTT. Translating gives CATNRGKVDTGELFF.